Listed below are T cell receptor beta chains from one sample, sequenced in a study of cytomegalovirus exposure and HLA in healthy donors. Using immunoSEQ multiplex PCR, the repertoire was profiled, and TCRdb retains in-frame clones only, with some absent. The sample carries 180,000 or so clones, around 80% recorded once. Material for sequencing was PBMCs. The source of these receptors is a young man in good health and CMV-seronegative. The CDR3 runs from the conserved cysteine through the conserved F or W. D genes are given only for firm matches. Expanded clones get a size class; other rows say once, few or many, or leave the size out.

CDR3	DNA	size	J	V	D
CASSSRYGRGNIQYF	TGTGCCAGCAGCTCTCGATACGGGCGAGGGAACATTCAGTACTTC	NA	TRBJ2-4	TRBV7-2	NA
CASSRRRDREVSYEQYF	TGTGCCAGTAGTAGACGGAGGGACAGGGAGGTATCTTACGAGCAGTACTTC	NA	TRBJ2-7	TRBV19	TRBD1
CASSRQGVLDTIYF	TGTGCCAGCAGTCGACAGGGGGTTCTAGACACCATATATTTT	few	TRBJ1-3	TRBV2	TRBD1
CASRKQGARNEQFF	TGTGCCAGCAGGAAACAGGGGGCACGTAATGAGCAGTTCTTC	NA	TRBJ2-1	TRBV5-6	TRBD1
CASRGAAYEQYF	TGTGCCAGCAGGGGAGCAGCCTACGAGCAGTACTTC	NA	TRBJ2-7	TRBV11-2	NA
CASSPRFSGGNGNTIYF	TGTGCCAGCTCACCACGCTTTTCAGGGGGGAATGGAAACACCATATATTTT	NA	TRBJ1-3	TRBV18	TRBD1
CASSFRTGENTEAFF	TGTGCCAGCAGCTTCAGGACAGGGGAGAACACTGAAGCTTTCTTT	NA	TRBJ1-1	TRBV7-9	TRBD1
CASSYSIVNNSPLHF	TGTGCCAGCAGTTACTCAATTGTAAATAATTCACCCCTCCACTTT	NA	TRBJ1-6	TRBV6-5	NA
CASSREGYNEQFF	TGTGCCAGCAGTAGGGAGGGTTACAATGAGCAGTTCTTC	NA	TRBJ2-1	TRBV2	TRBD2
CASSGEGGFSEAFF	TGTGCCAGCAGTGGTGAGGGTGGATTTTCTGAAGCTTTCTTT	NA	TRBJ1-1	TRBV2	NA
CASSQGQGRSSGNTIYF	TGTGCCAGCTCACAAGGACAGGGGCGAAGCTCTGGAAACACCATATATTTT	NA	TRBJ1-3	TRBV18	TRBD1
CASSLGGSNQPQHF	TGTGCCAGCAGTCTGGGGGGAAGCAATCAGCCCCAGCATTTT	NA	TRBJ1-5	TRBV28	NA
CASSPRGWDGYTF	TGTGCCAGCAGCCCGAGGGGGTGGGATGGCTACACCTTC	few	TRBJ1-2	TRBV6-6	NA
CASSRRWQETQYF	TGCGCCAGCAGCCGGAGATGGCAAGAGACCCAGTACTTC	NA	TRBJ2-5	TRBV5-1	NA
CASSQGAGTETGELFF	TGTGCCAGCAGCCAAGGGGCCGGGACAGAGACCGGGGAGCTGTTTTTT	NA	TRBJ2-2	TRBV4-2	TRBD1
CASRTGVRLNNNEQFF	TGTGCCAGCAGAACAGGGGTGCGTCTTAATAATAATGAGCAGTTCTTC	NA	TRBJ2-1	TRBV5-6	TRBD1
CASSPRTGNTEAFF	TGTGCCAGCAGCCCCCGGACAGGGAACACTGAAGCTTTCTTT	NA	TRBJ1-1	TRBV7-9	TRBD1
CASSLLPRGSNQPQHF	TGTGCCAGCAGCTTACTCCCCAGGGGGTCCAATCAGCCCCAGCATTTT	NA	TRBJ1-5	TRBV7-2	TRBD1
CASRTGSSYNSPLHF	TGTGCCAGTCGGACAGGAAGCTCCTATAATTCACCCCTCCACTTT	NA	TRBJ1-6	TRBV10-3	TRBD1
CASSLWASEQFF	TGTGCCAGCAGCTTGTGGGCGAGTGAGCAGTTCTTC	few	TRBJ2-1	TRBV7-2	NA
CASSWTVSQETQYF	TGTGCCAGCAGCTGGACAGTGAGCCAAGAGACCCAGTACTTC	NA	TRBJ2-5	TRBV5-6	NA
CASSHAGELFF	TGTGCCAGCAGCCACGCCGGGGAGCTGTTTTTT	few	TRBJ2-2	TRBV4-2	NA
CASSSRTGLPGANVLTF	TGCGCCAGCAGCTCCCGGACAGGCCTCCCAGGGGCCAACGTCCTGACTTTC	NA	TRBJ2-6	TRBV5-1	TRBD1